A selection of T cell receptor beta chains follows, all from one sample in a study of cytomegalovirus exposure and HLA in healthy donors. Repertoires were generated with immunoSEQ multiplex PCR, while TCRdb's copy carries only in-frame clones and drops some. The table includes roughly 150,000 clones, approximately 82% detected once. The sequenced sample was PBMCs. Source of these receptors: a man aged 25-40 years in good health and CMV-seropositive. The CDR3 runs from the conserved cysteine through the conserved F or W. The D gene is left open where the match is weak. Some rows mark clone size as missing; the rest say once, few, many or name a class of expanded clone.

j_gene	v_gene	d_gene	abundance	CDR3nt	CDR3aa
TRBJ1-1	TRBV4-2	-	-	TGTGCCAGCAGCCAGGCGGACACGAACACTGAAGCTTTCTTT	CASSQADTNTEAFF
TRBJ1-5	TRBV15	-	-	TGTGCCACCAGCAGAGATCCGGGTTTATATCAGCCCCAGCATTTT	CATSRDPGLYQPQHF
TRBJ1-2	TRBV4-2	TRBD1	-	TGTGCCAGCAGCCAAGAGAAGGGACAGAGACTGAATGGCTACACCTTC	CASSQEKGQRLNGYTF
TRBJ1-3	TRBV6-5	-	-	TGTGCCAGCAGTCAGGGAAACACCATATATTTT	CASSQGNTIYF
TRBJ2-7	TRBV7-2	-	-	TGTGCCAGCAGCTTCCAGAGGGAGCGGGTCTACGAGCAGTACTTC	CASSFQRERVYEQYF
TRBJ2-1	TRBV7-2	-	once	TGTGCCAGCAGCTTAGTGGGGGCCCCCTACAATGAGCAGTTCTTC	CASSLVGAPYNEQFF
TRBJ2-3	TRBV27	TRBD2	-	TGTGCCAGCAGCCACGAGAGCGGGGCCCGCGATACGCAGTATTTT	CASSHESGARDTQYF
TRBJ2-5	TRBV7-8	TRBD2	-	TGTGCCAGCAGCCCCCCCGCGGGAGCAGAGACCCAGTACTTC	CASSPPAGAETQYF
TRBJ2-1	TRBV29-1	-	-	TGCAGCGGTAGAGCTGAAGCCTACAATGAGCAGTTCTTC	CSGRAEAYNEQFF
TRBJ2-7	TRBV5-1	-	-	TGCGCCAGCAGCTTTTCCTCACTGAAAGCCTACGAGCAGTACTTC	CASSFSSLKAYEQYF
TRBJ1-4	TRBV9	TRBD1	-	TGTGCCAGCAGCCCTGATACCGGGACAGGGAGCGAAAAACTGTTTTTT	CASSPDTGTGSEKLFF
TRBJ1-4	TRBV5-1	TRBD1	-	TGCGCCAGCAGGACAGGGGTCGGAGAAGGAAAACTGTTTTTT	CASRTGVGEGKLFF
TRBJ1-1	TRBV5-1	TRBD1	-	TGCGCCAGCAGCCTTGGACTCGGGACAGGGCGGGGTACTGAAGCTTTCTTT	CASSLGLGTGRGTEAFF
TRBJ2-5	TRBV5-1	TRBD2	-	TGCGCCAGCAGTGGCGGGGGGGCTGGAGAGACCCAGTACTTC	CASSGGGAGETQYF
TRBJ2-1	TRBV4-1	-	-	TGCGCCAGCAGCCCCCAGCGGGTCCTTGACAATGAGCAGTTCTTC	CASSPQRVLDNEQFF
TRBJ1-1	TRBV5-1	-	few	TGCGCCAGCAGCCCCACAGGGAGGGCTGAAGCTTTCTTT	CASSPTGRAEAFF
TRBJ2-7	TRBV5-1	-	-	TGCGCCAGCAGCTTGGCACAGCCCCCCTCCTACGAGCAGTACTTC	CASSLAQPPSYEQYF
TRBJ1-2	TRBV19	TRBD1	-	TGTGCCAGTAGTATAGACCTACCCCAGGGGGCTGTGCGGGGCTACACCTTC	CASSIDLPQGAVRGYTF
TRBJ2-3	TRBV4-1	TRBD2	-	TGCGCCAGCAGCGCCAACCAGCGGGAGGGCCGAACAGATACGCAGTATTTT	CASSANQREGRTDTQYF
TRBJ2-2	TRBV5-1	-	-	TGCGCCAGCAACGCCGGGGGGCTTGAGAACACCGGGGAGCTGTTTTTT	CASNAGGLENTGELFF
TRBJ2-1	TRBV7-9	-	-	TGTGCCAGCAGCTTACCCAGTGCACCTCTCTCCTACAATGAGCAGTTCTTC	CASSLPSAPLSYNEQFF
TRBJ2-1	TRBV11-3	TRBD1	-	TGTGCCAGCAGTAAAGGACAGGGAATCAACAATGAGCAGTTCTTC	CASSKGQGINNEQFF
TRBJ1-2	TRBV7-2	-	-	TGTGCCAGCAGCCCCTCCATGAGTCCCTTCTATGGCTACACCTTC	CASSPSMSPFYGYTF
TRBJ1-1	TRBV7-2	TRBD1	few	TGTGCCAGCAGCTCCCGACAGGGGGGGAACACTGAAGCTTTCTTT	CASSSRQGGNTEAFF
TRBJ2-7	TRBV19	-	many	TGTGCCAGTAGTACTCGGACTACTGCTGGCGAGCAGTACTTC	CASSTRTTAGEQYF
TRBJ2-1	TRBV4-1	-	-	TGCGCCAGCAGCCAACACAGGTACAATGAGCAGTTCTTC	CASSQHRYNEQFF
TRBJ1-2	TRBV5-1	TRBD1	-	TGCGCCAGCAGCACGGGGACAGTAGCTAACTATGGCTACACCTTC	CASSTGTVANYGYTF
TRBJ1-2	TRBV5-4	TRBD1	-	TGTGCCAGCAGCTTGGGACAGGGGAGGCTCTATGGCTACACCTTC	CASSLGQGRLYGYTF